The sequence of this T cell receptor beta chain was determined in a study of cytomegalovirus exposure and HLA in healthy donors. V lost 1 base and J 7 bases, leaving 19 bases between the germline ends. This CDR3 spans 16 amino acids. Per the germline V gene, CDR1 is GTSNPN and CDR2 is SVGIG (reference sequence). Overall study results and limits: Most CMV-associated TCR beta chains were later found to appear HLA-restricted. In a later analysis, compared with equally common non-associated chains, HLA-associated beta chains were more expanded.

A multiplex PCR was run with 60 Vbeta primers and 13 Jbeta primers. TCRdb's copy holds only in-frame clones and misses some; the assay was immunoSEQ multiplex PCR. The sample includes around 140,000 clones, 76% of them seen just once. On this clone itself: Its antigen is as yet unknown.

V is TRBV30 and J is TRBJ2-2; D perhaps matches TRBD2 (6 bases). The receptor was derived from a female donor in good health and CMV-seropositive. Sequencing input: PBMCs. The CDR3 DNA reads as TGTGCCTGGAGTGGGGAGGCTATTGTTGGGGGCGGGGAGCTGTTTTTT. The encoded protein is CAWSGEAIVGGGELFF.